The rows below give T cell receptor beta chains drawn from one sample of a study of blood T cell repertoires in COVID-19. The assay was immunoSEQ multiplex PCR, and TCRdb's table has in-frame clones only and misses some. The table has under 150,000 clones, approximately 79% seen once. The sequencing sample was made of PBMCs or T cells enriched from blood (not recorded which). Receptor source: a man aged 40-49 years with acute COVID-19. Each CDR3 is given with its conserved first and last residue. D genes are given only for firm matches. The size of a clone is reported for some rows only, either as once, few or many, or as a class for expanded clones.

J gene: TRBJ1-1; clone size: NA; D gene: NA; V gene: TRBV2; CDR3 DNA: TGTGCCAGCAGCAAAGAGGGGAACACTGAAGCTTTCTTT; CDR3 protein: CASSKEGNTEAFF
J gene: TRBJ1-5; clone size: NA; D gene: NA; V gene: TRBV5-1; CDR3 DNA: TGCGCCAGCAGCTTAGACAGCGTTAATCAGCCCCAGCATTTT; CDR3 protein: CASSLDSVNQPQHF
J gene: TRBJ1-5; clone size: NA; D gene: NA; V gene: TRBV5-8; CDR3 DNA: TGTGCCAGCAACTTCGGGGGGATGAATCAGCCCCAGCATTTT; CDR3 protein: CASNFGGMNQPQHF
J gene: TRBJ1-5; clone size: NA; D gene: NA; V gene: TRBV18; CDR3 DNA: TGTGCCAGCTCACCAACTCCAACAGTCAATCAGCCCCAGCATTTT; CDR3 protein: CASSPTPTVNQPQHF
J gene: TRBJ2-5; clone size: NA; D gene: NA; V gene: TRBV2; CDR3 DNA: TGTGCCAGCAGTGAAGAGGGGGGGAGGGAGACCCAGTACTTC; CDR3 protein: CASSEEGGRETQYF
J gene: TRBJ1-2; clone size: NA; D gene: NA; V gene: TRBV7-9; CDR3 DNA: TGTGCCAGCAGCCGAACTCCGCGAGCGGGCTACACCTTC; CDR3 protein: CASSRTPRAGYTF
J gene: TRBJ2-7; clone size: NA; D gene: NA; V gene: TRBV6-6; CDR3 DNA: TGTGCCAGCAGTGACCAGGGTGTCTACGAGCAGTACTTC; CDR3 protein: CASSDQGVYEQYF
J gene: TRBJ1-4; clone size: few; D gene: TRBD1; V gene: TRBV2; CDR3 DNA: TGTGCCAGCAGAAAACCAGGGGGAGGTAATGAAAAACTGTTTTTT; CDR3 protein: CASRKPGGGNEKLFF
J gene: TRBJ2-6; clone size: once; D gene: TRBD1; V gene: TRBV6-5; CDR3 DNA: TGTGCCAGCAGTTATCAAACAGGGGCTGGGGCCAACGTCCTGACTTTC; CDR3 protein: CASSYQTGAGANVLTF
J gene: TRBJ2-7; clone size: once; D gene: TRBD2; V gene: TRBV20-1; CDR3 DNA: TGCAGTGCTAGTAGCGGGGGAACCTACGAGCAGTACTTC; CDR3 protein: CSASSGGTYEQYF
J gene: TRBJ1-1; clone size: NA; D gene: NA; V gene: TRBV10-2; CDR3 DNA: TGCGCCAGCAGCGAGGTCGGGAACACTGAAGCTTTCTTT; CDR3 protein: CASSEVGNTEAFF
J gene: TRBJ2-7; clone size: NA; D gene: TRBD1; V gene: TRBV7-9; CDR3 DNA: TGTGCCAGCAGCAGAGGGGGCGCCGGCTCCTACGAGCAGTACTTC; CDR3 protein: CASSRGGAGSYEQYF
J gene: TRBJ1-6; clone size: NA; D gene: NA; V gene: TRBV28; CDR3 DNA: TGTGCCAGCAGTTTTCTGCAGGGCATTAATTCACCCCTCCACTTT; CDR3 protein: CASSFLQGINSPLHF
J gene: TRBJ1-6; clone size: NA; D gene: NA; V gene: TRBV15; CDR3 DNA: TGTGCCACCAGCAGGACAGACTGGCGCAATTCACCCCTCCACTTT; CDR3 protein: CATSRTDWRNSPLHF
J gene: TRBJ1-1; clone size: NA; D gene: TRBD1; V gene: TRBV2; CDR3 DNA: TGTGCCAGCAGACAGGGGGCGCGAACTTTCTTT; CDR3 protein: CASRQGARTFF
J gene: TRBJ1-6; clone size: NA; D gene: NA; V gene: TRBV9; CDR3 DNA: TGTGCCAGCAGCGTAGAACCAGGGAACAATTCACCCCTCCACTTT; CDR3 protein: CASSVEPGNNSPLHF
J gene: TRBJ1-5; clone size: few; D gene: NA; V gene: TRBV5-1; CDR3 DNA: TGCGCCAGCAGCTTGGCCGGGAACTATCAGCCCCAGCATTTT; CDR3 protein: CASSLAGNYQPQHF
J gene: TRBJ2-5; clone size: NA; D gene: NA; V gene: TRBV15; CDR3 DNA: TGTGCCACCAGCAGAGCCGAAGCGACCCAGTACTTC; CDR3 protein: CATSRAEATQYF